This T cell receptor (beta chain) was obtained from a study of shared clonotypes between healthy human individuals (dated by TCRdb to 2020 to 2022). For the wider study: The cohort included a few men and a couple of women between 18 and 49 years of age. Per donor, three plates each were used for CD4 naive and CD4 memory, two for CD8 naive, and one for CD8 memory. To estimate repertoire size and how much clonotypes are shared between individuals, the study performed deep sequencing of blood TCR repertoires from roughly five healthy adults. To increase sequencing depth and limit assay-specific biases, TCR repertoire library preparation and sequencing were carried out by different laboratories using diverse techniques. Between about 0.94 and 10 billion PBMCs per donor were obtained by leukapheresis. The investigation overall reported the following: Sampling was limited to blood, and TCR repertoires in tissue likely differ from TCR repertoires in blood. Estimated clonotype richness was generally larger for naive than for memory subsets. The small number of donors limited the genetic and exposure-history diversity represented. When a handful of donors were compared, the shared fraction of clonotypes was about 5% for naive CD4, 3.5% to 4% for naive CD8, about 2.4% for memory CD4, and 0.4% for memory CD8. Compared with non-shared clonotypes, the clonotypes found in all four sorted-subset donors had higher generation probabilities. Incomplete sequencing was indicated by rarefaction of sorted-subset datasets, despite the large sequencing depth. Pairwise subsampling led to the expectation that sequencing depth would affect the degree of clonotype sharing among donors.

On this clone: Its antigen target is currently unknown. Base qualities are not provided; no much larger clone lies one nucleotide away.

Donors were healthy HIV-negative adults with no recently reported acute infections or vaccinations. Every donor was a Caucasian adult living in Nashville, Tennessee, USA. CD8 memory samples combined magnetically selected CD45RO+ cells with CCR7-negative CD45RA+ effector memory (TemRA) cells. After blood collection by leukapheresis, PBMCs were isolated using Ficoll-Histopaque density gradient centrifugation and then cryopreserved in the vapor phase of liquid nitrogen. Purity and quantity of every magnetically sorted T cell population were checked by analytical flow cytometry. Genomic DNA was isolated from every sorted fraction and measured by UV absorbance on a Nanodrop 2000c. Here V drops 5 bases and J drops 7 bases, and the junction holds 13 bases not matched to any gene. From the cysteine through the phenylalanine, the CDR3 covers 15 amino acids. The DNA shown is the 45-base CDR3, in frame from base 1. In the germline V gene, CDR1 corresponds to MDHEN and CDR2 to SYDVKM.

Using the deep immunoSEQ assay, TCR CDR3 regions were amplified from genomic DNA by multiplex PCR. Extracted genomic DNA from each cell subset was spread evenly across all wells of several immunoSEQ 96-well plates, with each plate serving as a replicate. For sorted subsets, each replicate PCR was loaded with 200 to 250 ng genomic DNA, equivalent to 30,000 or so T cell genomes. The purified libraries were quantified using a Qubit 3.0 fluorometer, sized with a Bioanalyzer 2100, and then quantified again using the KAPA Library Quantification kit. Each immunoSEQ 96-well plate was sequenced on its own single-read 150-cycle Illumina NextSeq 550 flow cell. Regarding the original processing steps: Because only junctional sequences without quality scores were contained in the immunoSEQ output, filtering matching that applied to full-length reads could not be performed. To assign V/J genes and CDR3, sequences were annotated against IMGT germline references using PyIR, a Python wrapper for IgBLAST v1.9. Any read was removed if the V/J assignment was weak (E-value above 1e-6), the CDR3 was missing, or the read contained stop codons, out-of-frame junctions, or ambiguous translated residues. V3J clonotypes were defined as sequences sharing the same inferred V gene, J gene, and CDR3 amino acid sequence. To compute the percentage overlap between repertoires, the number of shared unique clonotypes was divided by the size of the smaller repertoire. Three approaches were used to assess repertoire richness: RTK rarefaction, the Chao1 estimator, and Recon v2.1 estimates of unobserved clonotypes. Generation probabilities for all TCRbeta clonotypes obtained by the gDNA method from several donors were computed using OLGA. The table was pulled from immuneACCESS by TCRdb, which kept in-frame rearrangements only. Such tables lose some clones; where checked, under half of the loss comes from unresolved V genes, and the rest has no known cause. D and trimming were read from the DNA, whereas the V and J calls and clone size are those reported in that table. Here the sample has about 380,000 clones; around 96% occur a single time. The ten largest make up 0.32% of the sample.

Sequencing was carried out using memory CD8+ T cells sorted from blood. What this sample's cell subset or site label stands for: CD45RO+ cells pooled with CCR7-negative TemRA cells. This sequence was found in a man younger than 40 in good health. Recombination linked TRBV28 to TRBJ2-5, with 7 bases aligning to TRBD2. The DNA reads TGTGCCAGCAGTCTAGACACTAGCGATCTGAGGACCCAGTACTTC. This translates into CASSLDTSDLRTQYF.